This section outlines one T cell receptor beta chain sequence together with its context. It has no known antigen specificity. No base quality information exists; no much larger clone differs at one position. This entry comes from a study of response to subunit inactivated influenza vaccine (dated by TCRdb to the late 2010s). Turning to the overall study: Deep quantitative T cell receptor repertoire profiling was used in the study to track responses to a trivalent subunit inactivated influenza vaccine. Overall study outcomes, separate from this receptor: The authors proposed that each seasonal influenza vaccination may bring in only a limited number of new T cells.

From the cysteine through the phenylalanine, the CDR3 covers 19 amino acids. Left in the record is the CDR3 DNA by itself, 57 bases read in frame from the first base. Unmatched junction bases come to 13, with V trimmed by 3 bases and J by 1 base. CDR1 and CDR2, per the germline V gene, are SGDLS and YYNGEE. The method was RT-PCR. Sequenced using an Illumina HiSeq 2500. TCRdb trimmed public reads at Q25 via fastp, called clones via MiXCR and kept in-frame beta chains. Entries are consolidated by CDR3 protein sequence, retaining the most common genes and DNA. This sample gives more than 700,000 distinct CDR3 sequences in total; over 20% of them show up just once. The top ten clonotypes cover 10% of the sample.

The V and J segments used are TRBV9 and TRBJ1-3; TRBD1 agrees with 10 junctional bases. This specimen consisted of PBMCs from blood, obtained about 5 days after vaccination. The receptor comes from a man aged 45-65 years who received an inactivated influenza vaccine. Donor details come from another sample of the same person, matched by shared clones. The encoded CDR3 is CASSDGTGAVLPSGNTIYF. The DNA sequence is TGTGCCAGCAGCGACGGGACAGGGGCAGTTCTCCCTTCTGGAAACACCATATATTTT.